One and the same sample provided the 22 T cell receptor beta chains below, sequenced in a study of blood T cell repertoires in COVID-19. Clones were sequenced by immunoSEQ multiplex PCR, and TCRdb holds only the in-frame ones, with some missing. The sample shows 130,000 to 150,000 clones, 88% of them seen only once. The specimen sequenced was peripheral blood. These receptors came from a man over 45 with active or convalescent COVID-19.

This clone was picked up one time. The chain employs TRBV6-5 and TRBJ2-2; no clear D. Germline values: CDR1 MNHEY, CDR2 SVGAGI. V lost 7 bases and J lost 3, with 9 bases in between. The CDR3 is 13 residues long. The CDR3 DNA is TGTGCCAGCAATACGCTATACACCGGGGAGCTGTTTTTT. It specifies CASNTLYTGELFF.

CDR3 sequence (DNA): TGTGCCAGCAAAGCAGGGCCAACTAATGAAAAACTGTTTTTT. This gives the protein CASKAGPTNEKLFF. This chain links TRBV6-5 with TRBJ1-4, with TRBD1 as a possible D gene (5 bases). CDR1 and CDR2 from the germline V gene are MNHEY and SVGAGI. Deletions cut 7 bases from V and 0 bases from J, with 9 bases between. This CDR3 has 14 amino acids.

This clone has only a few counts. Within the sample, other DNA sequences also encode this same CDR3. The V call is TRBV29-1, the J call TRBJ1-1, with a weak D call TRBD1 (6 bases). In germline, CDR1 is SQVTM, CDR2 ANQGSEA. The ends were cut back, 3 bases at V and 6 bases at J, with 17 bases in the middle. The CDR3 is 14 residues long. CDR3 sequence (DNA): TGCAGCGTTGACCTCCGGGGGGGGCGGGCTGAAGCTTTCTTT. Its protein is CSVDLRGGRAEAFF.

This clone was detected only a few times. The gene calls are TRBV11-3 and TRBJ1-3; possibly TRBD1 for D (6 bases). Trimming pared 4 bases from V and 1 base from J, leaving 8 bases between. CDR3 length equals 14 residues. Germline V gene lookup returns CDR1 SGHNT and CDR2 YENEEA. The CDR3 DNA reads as TGTGCCAGCAGCTCAGGGGCTTCTGGAAACACCATATATTTT. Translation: CASSSGASGNTIYF.

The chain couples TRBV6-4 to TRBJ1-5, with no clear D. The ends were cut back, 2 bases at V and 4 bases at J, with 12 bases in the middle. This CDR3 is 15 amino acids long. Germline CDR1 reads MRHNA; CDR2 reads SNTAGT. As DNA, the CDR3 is TGTGCCAGCAGTGACCCAGGAAGACCGAATCAGCCCCAGCATTTT. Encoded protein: CASSDPGRPNQPQHF.

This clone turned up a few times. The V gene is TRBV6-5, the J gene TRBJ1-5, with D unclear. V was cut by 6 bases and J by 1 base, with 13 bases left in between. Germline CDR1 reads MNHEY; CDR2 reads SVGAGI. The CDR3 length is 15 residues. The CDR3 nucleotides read TGTGCCAGCAGGGGGAGGTTTTGGAGCAATCAGCCCCAGCATTTT. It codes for CASRGRFWSNQPQHF.

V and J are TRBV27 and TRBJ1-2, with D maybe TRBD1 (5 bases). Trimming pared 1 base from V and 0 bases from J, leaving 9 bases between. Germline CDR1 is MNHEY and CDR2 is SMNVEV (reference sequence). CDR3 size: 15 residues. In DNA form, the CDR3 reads TGTGCCAGCAGTTTATTCGGCAGGGCTAACTATGGCTACACCTTC. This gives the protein CASSLFGRANYGYTF.

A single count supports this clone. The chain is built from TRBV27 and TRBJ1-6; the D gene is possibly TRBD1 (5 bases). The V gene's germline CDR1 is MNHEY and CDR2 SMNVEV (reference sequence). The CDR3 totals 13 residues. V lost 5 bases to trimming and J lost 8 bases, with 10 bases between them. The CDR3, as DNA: TGTGCCAGCAGTCGACTAGGGGATTCACCCCTCCACTTT. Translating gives CASSRLGDSPLHF.

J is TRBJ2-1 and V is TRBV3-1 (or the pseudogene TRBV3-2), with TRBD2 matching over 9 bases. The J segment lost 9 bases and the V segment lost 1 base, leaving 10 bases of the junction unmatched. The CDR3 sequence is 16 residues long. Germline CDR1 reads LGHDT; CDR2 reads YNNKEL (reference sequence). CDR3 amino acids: CASSQAAGGPDREQFF. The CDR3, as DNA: TGTGCCAGCAGCCAAGCTGCGGGAGGGCCGGATCGTGAGCAGTTCTTC.

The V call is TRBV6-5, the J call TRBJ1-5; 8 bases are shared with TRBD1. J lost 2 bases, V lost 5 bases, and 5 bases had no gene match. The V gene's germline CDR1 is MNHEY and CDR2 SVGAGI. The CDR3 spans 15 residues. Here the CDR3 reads CASSTRQGRNQPQHF. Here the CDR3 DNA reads TGTGCCAGCAGTACTAGACAGGGGCGCAATCAGCCCCAGCATTTT.

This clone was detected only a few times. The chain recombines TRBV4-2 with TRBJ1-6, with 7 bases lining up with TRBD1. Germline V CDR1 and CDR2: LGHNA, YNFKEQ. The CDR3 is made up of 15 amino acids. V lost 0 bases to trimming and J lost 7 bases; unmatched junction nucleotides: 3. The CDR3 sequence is CASSQDGQENSPLHF. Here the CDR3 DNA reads TGTGCCAGCAGCCAAGACGGACAGGAGAATTCACCCCTCCACTTT.

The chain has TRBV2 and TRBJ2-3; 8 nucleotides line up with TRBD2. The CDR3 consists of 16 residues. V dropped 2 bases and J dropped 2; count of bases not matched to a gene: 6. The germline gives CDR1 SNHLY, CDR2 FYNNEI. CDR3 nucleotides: TGTGCCAGCAGTGAAAGGGCGGGAGGAAACACAGATACGCAGTATTTT. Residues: CASSERAGGNTDTQYF.

The CDR3 protein is CASSQVPGTQYF. CDR3 nucleotide sequence: TGTGCCAGCAGCCAGGTTCCGGGTACGCAGTATTTT. The chain has TRBV14 and TRBJ2-3; D is unresolved. This CDR3 has 12 amino acids. V gave up 3 bases and J gave up 8 bases, with 9 bases separating them. Germline loops: CDR1 SGHDN, CDR2 FVKESK.

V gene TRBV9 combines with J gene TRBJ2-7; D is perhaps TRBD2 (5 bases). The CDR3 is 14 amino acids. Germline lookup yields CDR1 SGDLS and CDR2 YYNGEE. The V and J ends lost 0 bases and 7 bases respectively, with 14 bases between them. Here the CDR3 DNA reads TGTGCCAGCAGCGTAGAAGTGAGTACGGGGGAGCAGTACTTC. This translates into CASSVEVSTGEQYF.

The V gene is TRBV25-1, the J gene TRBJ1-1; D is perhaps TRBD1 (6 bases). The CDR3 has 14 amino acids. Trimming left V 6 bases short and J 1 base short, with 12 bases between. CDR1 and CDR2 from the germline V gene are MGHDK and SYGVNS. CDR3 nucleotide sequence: TGTGCCAGCAGGGTAGGACAGAAGAACACTGAAGCTTTCTTT. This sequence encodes CASRVGQKNTEAFF.

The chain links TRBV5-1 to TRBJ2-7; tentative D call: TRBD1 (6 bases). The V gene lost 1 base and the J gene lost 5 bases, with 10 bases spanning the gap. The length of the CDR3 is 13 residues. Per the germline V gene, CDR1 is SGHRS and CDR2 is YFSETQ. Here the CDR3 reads CASSLTGIHEQYF. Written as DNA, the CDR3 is TGCGCCAGCAGCTTGACAGGGATCCACGAGCAGTACTTC.

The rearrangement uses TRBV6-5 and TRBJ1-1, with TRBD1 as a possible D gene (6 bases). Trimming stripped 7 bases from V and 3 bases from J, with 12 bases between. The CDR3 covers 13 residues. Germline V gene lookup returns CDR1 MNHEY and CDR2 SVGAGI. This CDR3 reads CASNPGAHTEAFF. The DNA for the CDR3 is TGTGCCAGCAATCCAGGGGCGCACACTGAAGCTTTCTTT.

Here the CDR3 DNA reads TGTGCCAGCAGCCACCGCAGGGTAGGGGAGACCCAGTACTTC. The encoded protein is CASSHRRVGETQYF. This chain links TRBV13 with TRBJ2-5, with D possibly TRBD1 on 5 matching bases. V was shortened by 5 bases and J by 5 bases, with 15 bases between the two germline ends. Looked up from germline, CDR1 is PRHDT and CDR2 is FYEKMQ (reference sequence). CDR3 size: 14 residues.

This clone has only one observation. The DNA for the CDR3 is TGTGCCAGCAGTTTATGGGGCAGAACGGACTATGGCTACACCTTC. Its protein is CASSLWGRTDYGYTF. The V and J genes are TRBV28 and TRBJ1-2; no clear D gene. The CDR3 is 15 residues long. CDR1 MDHEN and CDR2 SYDVKM come from the germline V gene. V lost 0 bases, J lost 3 bases, and 11 bases lay in between.

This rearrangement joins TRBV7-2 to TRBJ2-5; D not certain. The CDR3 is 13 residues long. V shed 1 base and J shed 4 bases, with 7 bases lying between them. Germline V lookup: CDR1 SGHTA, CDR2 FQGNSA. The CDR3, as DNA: TGTGCCAGCAGCTTAGGATACAGAGAGACCCAGTACTTC. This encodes CASSLGYRETQYF.

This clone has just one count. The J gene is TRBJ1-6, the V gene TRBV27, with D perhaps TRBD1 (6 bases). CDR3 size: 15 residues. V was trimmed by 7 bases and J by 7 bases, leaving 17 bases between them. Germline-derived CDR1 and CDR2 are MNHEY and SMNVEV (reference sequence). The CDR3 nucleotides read TGTGCCAGCAACCGCCTGGACAGAGAGAATTCACCCCTCCACTTT. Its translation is CASNRLDRENSPLHF.

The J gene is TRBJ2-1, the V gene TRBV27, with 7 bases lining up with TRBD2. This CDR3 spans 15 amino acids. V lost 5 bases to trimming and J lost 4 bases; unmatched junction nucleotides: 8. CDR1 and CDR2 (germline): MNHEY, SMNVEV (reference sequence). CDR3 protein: CASSLRGEGYNEQFF. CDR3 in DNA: TGTGCCAGCAGTCTCCGAGGGGAGGGATACAATGAGCAGTTCTTC.